The rows below give T cell receptor beta chains drawn from one sample of a study of T cell responses to AZD1222 COVID-19 vaccine. TCRdb's table, derived via immunoSEQ multiplex PCR, lists solely in-frame clones and lacks some. This table has 90,000 to 140,000 clones, approximately 88% appearing once. Sequenced here: peripheral blood, sampled on day 0 of AZD1222 vaccination. The receptors stem from an adult in good health. Each CDR3 is given with its conserved first and last residue. The D gene is left open where the match is weak. Expanded clones get a size class; other rows say once, few or many, or leave the size out.

V: TRBV20-1
D: TRBD1
size: NA
J: TRBJ1-5
CDR3: CSASFGQGNQPQHF
DNA: TGCAGTGCTAGTTTCGGACAGGGCAATCAGCCCCAGCATTTT

V: TRBV6-5
D: NA
size: NA
J: TRBJ2-7
CDR3: CASRPGLANYEQYF
DNA: TGTGCCAGCAGACCGGGACTTGCTAACTACGAGCAGTACTTC

V: TRBV5-5
D: NA
size: NA
J: TRBJ2-1
CDR3: CASSWPWADNEQFF
DNA: TGTGCCAGCAGCTGGCCGTGGGCCGACAATGAGCAGTTCTTC

V: TRBV6-5
D: NA
size: once
J: TRBJ2-3
CDR3: CASSYGQNTDTQYF
DNA: TGTGCCAGCAGTTACGGGCAGAACACAGATACGCAGTATTTT

V: TRBV4-2
D: TRBD1
size: NA
J: TRBJ1-2
CDR3: CASTSRGGQGYGYTF
DNA: TGTGCCAGCACCTCAAGGGGGGGACAGGGCTATGGCTACACCTTC

V: TRBV11-3
D: NA
size: NA
J: TRBJ1-1
CDR3: CASSFQGNTEAFF
DNA: TGTGCCAGCAGTTTTCAGGGTAACACTGAAGCTTTCTTT

V: TRBV5-4
D: NA
size: NA
J: TRBJ2-5
CDR3: CASSSFGGQETQYF
DNA: TGTGCCAGCAGCAGCTTTGGGGGCCAAGAGACCCAGTACTTC

V: TRBV5-1
D: NA
size: NA
J: TRBJ2-7
CDR3: CASSLESGSYEQYF
DNA: TGCGCCAGCAGCTTAGAGTCTGGGTCCTACGAGCAGTACTTC

V: TRBV5-4
D: NA
size: NA
J: TRBJ1-1
CDR3: CASSLKQAEAFF
DNA: TGTGCCAGCAGCTTGAAACAGGCTGAAGCTTTCTTT

V: TRBV4-3
D: NA
size: NA
J: TRBJ2-2
CDR3: CASSHRVGTGELFF
DNA: TGCGCCAGCAGCCACAGGGTCGGCACCGGGGAGCTGTTTTTT

V: TRBV7-2
D: TRBD2
size: NA
J: TRBJ2-3
CDR3: CASSLAGGGRDTQYF
DNA: TGTGCCAGCAGCTTAGCGGGCGGGGGAAGAGATACGCAGTATTTT

V: TRBV7-8
D: NA
size: NA
J: TRBJ1-1
CDR3: CASSRGGGTEAFF
DNA: TGTGCCAGCAGTCGAGGGGGGGGCACTGAAGCTTTCTTT

V: TRBV7-9
D: NA
size: NA
J: TRBJ1-1
CDR3: CASSLMSGDTEAFF
DNA: TGTGCCAGCAGCTTAATGTCAGGGGACACTGAAGCTTTCTTT

V: TRBV9
D: NA
size: NA
J: TRBJ2-5
CDR3: CASSVAYGRLGGLEEETQYF
DNA: TGTGCCAGCAGCGTAGCTTATGGGAGACTAGGGGGGTTAGAAGAAGAGACCCAGTACTTC

V: TRBV3-1/TRBV3-2
D: NA
size: NA
J: TRBJ2-7
CDR3: CATTYEQYF
DNA: TGTGCCACTACCTACGAGCAGTACTTC

V: TRBV4-1
D: NA
size: NA
J: TRBJ1-2
CDR3: CASSQDPAATYGYTF
DNA: TGCGCCAGCAGCCAAGATCCGGCAGCGACCTATGGCTACACCTTC

V: TRBV28
D: NA
size: NA
J: TRBJ1-5
CDR3: CASSPLGGSRSNQPQHF
DNA: TGTGCCAGCAGTCCTCTAGGTGGGTCGCGGAGCAATCAGCCCCAGCATTTT

V: TRBV4-1
D: TRBD1
size: NA
J: TRBJ2-1
CDR3: CASSPGQGGLNEQFF
DNA: TGCGCCAGCAGCCCCGGACAGGGGGGTCTCAATGAGCAGTTCTTC

V: TRBV29-1
D: NA
size: NA
J: TRBJ2-1
CDR3: CSVEPSSSYNEQFF
DNA: TGCAGCGTTGAACCCTCGAGCTCCTACAATGAGCAGTTCTTC

V: TRBV5-4
D: NA
size: NA
J: TRBJ1-1
CDR3: CASSLRVSDTEAFF
DNA: TGTGCCAGCAGCTTGCGTGTCTCGGACACTGAAGCTTTCTTT

V: TRBV7-9
D: NA
size: NA
J: TRBJ1-6
CDR3: CASSSPQGRPYNSPLHF
DNA: TGTGCCAGCAGCTCCCCTCAGGGGCGCCCCTATAATTCACCCCTCCACTTT

V: TRBV7-9
D: NA
size: many
J: TRBJ1-1
CDR3: CASSPALVPEAFF
DNA: TGTGCCAGCAGCCCCGCTCTCGTGCCTGAAGCTTTCTTT

V: TRBV3-1/TRBV3-2
D: NA
size: NA
J: TRBJ1-1
CDR3: CASSQVMGSVSF
DNA: TGTGCCAGCAGCCAAGTAATGGGATCCGTATCCTTT

V: TRBV5-1
D: TRBD1
size: NA
J: TRBJ2-7
CDR3: CASSLGQGSYEQYF
DNA: TGCGCCAGCAGCTTGGGACAGGGGAGCTACGAGCAGTACTTC

V: TRBV7-2
D: TRBD1
size: NA
J: TRBJ1-2
CDR3: CASSYRTGGVRDGYTF
DNA: TGTGCCAGCAGCTATCGGACAGGGGGCGTTCGAGATGGCTACACCTTC

V: TRBV7-9
D: TRBD2
size: NA
J: TRBJ2-7
CDR3: CASSLVLGRLAAMGEQYF
DNA: TGTGCCAGCAGCTTAGTATTGGGGAGACTAGCGGCGATGGGCGAGCAGTACTTC

V: TRBV15
D: TRBD1
size: NA
J: TRBJ1-2
CDR3: CATSRGTGGIDGYTF
DNA: TGTGCCACCAGCAGAGGTACAGGGGGCATAGATGGCTACACCTTC

V: TRBV5-4
D: TRBD1
size: NA
J: TRBJ1-2
CDR3: CASSIQGAPGYTF
DNA: TGTGCCAGCAGTATACAGGGGGCGCCTGGCTACACCTTC

V: TRBV28
D: TRBD2
size: NA
J: TRBJ2-3
CDR3: CASSLGLAERGVPGDTQYF
DNA: TGTGCCAGCAGTTTAGGGCTAGCGGAGCGCGGCGTGCCCGGAGATACGCAGTATTTT

V: TRBV7-6
D: NA
size: NA
J: TRBJ2-5
CDR3: CAKPPGAHRETQYF
DNA: TGTGCCAAACCCCCGGGAGCCCACCGAGAGACCCAGTACTTC

V: TRBV29-1
D: TRBD2
size: NA
J: TRBJ2-1
CDR3: CSAGGTYNEQFF
DNA: TGCAGCGCGGGGGGGACTTACAATGAGCAGTTCTTC